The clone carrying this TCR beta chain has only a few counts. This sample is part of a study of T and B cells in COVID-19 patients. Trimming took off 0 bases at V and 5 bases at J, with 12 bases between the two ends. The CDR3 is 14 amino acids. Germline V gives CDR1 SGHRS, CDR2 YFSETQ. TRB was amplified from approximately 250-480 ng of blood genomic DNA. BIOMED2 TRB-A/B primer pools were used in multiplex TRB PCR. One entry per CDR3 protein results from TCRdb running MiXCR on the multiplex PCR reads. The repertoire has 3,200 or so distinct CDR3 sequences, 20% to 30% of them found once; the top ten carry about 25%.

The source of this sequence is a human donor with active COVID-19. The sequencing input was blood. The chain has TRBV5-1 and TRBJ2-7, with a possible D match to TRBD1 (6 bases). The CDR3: CASSLVVQGNEQYF. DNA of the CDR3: TGCGCCAGCAGCTTGGTGGTACAGGGCAACGAGCAGTACTTC.